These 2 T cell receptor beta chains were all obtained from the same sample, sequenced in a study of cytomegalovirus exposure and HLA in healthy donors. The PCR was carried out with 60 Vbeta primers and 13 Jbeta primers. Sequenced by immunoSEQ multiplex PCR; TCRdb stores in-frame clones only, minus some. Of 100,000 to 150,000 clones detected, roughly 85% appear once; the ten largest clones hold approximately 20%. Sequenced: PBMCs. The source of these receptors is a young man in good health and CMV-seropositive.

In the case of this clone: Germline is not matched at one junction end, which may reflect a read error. CDR3 bases: TGTGCCAGCAGACAACCAGGACTCGCCTCCCACAATGAGCAGTTCTTC. The encoded protein is CASRQPGLASHNEQFF. The rearrangement joins TRBV7-9 to TRBJ2-1, with D possibly being TRBD2 (5 bases). The CDR3 has 16 residues. Germline lookup yields CDR1 SEHNR and CDR2 FQNEAQ (reference sequence).

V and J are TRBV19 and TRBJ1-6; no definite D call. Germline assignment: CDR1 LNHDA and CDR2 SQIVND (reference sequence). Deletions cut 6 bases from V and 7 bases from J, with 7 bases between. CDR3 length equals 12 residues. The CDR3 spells CASRTLNSPLHF. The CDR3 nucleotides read TGTGCCAGTAGGACATTGAATTCACCCCTCCACTTT.